The clone carrying this TCR beta chain was observed a handful of times. The antigen is unknown. Researchers drew blood RNA from unsorted whole blood and extracted germline DNA as well. Synthesis of TCR beta cDNA was carried out from around 500 ng total RNA with a constant-region primer. ARM-PCR, slightly modified, supplied the TCR beta libraries through three nested multiplex PCR rounds. Each of the first two PCR rounds ran approximately 11 cycles with TRBV1-TRBV30 forward and C-beta reverse primers. TCRdb recomputed calls from the multiplex PCR reads with MiXCR, one row per CDR3 protein. The sample has just over 300,000 distinct CDR3 sequences; about 50% are singletons. This specimen belongs to a study of tumor-infiltrating lymphocytes in primary liver carcinoma. Turning to the study itself: There were tumors of stage T1-T3 N0M0, each 4.2 to 10 cm across. Whole-study results and caveats: Since the samples were bulk and unsorted, the CD4+ and CD8+ repertoires were not compared.

CDR3 length equals 15 residues. The ends were cut back, 3 bases at V and 0 bases at J, with 10 bases in the middle. Germline V gene lookup returns CDR1 ENHRY and CDR2 SYGVKD. The sequence derives from a woman in her twenties or thirties with primary liver carcinoma and hepatitis B virus infection. The sample was peripheral blood. The V gene is TRBV10-3, the J gene TRBJ2-3; D unclear. CDR3 DNA sequence: TGTGCCATCAGTGAAGAGAACCCTAGCACAGATACGCAGTATTTT. Its translation: CAISEENPSTDTQYF.